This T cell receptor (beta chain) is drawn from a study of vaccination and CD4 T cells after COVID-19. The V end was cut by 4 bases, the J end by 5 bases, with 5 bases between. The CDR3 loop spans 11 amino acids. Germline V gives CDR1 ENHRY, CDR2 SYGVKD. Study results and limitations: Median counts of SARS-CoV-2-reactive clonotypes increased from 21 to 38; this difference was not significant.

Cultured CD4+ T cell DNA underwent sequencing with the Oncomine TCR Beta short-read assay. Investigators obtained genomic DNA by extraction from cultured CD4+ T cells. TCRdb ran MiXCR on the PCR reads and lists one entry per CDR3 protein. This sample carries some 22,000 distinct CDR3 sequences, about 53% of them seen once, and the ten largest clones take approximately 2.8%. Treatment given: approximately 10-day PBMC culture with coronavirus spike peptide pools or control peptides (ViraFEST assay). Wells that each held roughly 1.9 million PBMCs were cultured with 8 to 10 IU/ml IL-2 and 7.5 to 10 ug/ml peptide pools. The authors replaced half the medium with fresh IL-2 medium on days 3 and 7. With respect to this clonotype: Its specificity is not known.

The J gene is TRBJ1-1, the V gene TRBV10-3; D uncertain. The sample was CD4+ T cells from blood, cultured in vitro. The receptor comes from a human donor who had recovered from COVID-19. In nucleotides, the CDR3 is TGTGCCATCAGTGGCGGGACTGAAGCTTTCTTT. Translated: CAISGGTEAFF.